Included here is one T cell receptor (beta chain) sequence, with context. V lost 4 bases, J lost 0 bases, and 10 bases lay in between. This CDR3 region has 13 residues. Germline V lookup: CDR1 SQVTM, CDR2 ANQGSEA. The primer mix had 60 Vbeta and 13 Jbeta primers. Assay: immunoSEQ multiplex PCR; the TCRdb copy retains only in-frame clones and omits some. The table lists 95,000 to 120,000 clones, 82% of them singletons. The sample comes from a study of cytomegalovirus exposure and HLA in healthy donors. This TCR was recovered from a young woman in good health and CMV-seronegative. This sequence joins TRBV29-1 and TRBJ2-7; tentative D call: TRBD2 (6 bases). Sequenced: PBMCs. The CDR3 loop is CSVVASDSYEQYF. The CDR3 coding sequence is TGCAGCGTTGTGGCTAGCGACTCCTACGAGCAGTACTTC.